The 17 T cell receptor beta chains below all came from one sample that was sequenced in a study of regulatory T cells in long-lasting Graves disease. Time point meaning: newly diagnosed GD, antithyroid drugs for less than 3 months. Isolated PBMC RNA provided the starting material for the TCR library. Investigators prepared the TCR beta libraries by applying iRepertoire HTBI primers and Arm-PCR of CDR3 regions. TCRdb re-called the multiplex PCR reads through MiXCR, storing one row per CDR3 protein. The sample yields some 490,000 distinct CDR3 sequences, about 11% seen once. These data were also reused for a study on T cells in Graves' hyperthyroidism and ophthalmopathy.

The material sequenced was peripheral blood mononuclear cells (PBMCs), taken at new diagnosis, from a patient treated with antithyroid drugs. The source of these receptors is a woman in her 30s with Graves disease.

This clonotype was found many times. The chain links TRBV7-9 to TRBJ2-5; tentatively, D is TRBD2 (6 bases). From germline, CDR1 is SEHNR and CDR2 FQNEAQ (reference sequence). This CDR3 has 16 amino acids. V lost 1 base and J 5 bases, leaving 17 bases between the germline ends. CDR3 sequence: CASSLDFEAAGETQYF. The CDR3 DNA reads TGTGCCAGCAGCTTAGATTTCGAGGCGGCGGGGGAGACCCAGTACTTC.

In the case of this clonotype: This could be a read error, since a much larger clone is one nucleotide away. CDR3 coding DNA: TGTGCCAGCAGTGCCCACTATGGCTACACCTTC. It is translated as CASSAHYGYTF. This chain connects TRBV28 to TRBJ1-2; D not resolved. Trimming pared 5 bases from V and 3 bases from J, leaving 4 bases between. The CDR3 is 11 residues long. CDR1 is MDHEN and CDR2 is SYDVKM in the germline V gene.

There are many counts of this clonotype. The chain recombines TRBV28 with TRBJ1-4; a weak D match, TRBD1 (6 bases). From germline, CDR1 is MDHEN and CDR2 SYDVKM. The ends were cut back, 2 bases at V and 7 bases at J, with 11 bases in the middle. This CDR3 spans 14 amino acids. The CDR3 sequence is CASSLPGVREKLFF. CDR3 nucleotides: TGTGCCAGCAGTTTACCAGGGGTGCGTGAAAAACTGTTTTTT.

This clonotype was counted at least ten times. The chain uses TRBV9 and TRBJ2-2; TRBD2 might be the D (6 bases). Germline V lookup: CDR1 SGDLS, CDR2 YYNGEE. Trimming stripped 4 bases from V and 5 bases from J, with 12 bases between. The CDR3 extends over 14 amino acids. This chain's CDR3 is CASSPWGETGELFF. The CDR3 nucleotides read TGTGCCAGCAGCCCATGGGGGGAGACCGGGGAGCTGTTTTTT.

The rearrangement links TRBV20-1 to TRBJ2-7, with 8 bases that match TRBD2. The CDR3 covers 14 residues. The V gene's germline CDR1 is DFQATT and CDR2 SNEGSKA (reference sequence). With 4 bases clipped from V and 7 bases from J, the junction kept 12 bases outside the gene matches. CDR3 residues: CSAIRTSGALEQYF. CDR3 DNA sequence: TGCAGTGCTATCCGAACTAGCGGCGCTTTGGAGCAGTACTTC.

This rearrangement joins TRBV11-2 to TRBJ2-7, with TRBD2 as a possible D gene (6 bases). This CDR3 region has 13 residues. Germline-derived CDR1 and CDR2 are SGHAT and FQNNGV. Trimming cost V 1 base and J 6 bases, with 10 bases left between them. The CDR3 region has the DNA TGTGCCAGCAGCTTAGTGCGGGACCGCGAGCAGTACTTC. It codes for CASSLVRDREQYF.

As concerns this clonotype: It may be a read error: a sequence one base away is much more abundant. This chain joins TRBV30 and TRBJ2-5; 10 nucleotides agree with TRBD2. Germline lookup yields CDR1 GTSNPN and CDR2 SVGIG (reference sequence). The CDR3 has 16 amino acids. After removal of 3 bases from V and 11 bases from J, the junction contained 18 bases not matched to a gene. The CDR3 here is CAWRGRTSGAYNEQYF. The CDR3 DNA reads TGTGCCTGGAGAGGCAGGACTAGCGGAGCCTACAATGAGCAGTACTTC.

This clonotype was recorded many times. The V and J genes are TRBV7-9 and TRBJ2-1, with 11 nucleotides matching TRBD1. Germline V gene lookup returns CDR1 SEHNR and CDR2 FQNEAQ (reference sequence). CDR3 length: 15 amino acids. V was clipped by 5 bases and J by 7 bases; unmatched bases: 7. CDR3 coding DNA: TGTGCCAGCAGCCATGGGACAGGGGGGATGAATGAGCAGTTCTTC. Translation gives CASSHGTGGMNEQFF.

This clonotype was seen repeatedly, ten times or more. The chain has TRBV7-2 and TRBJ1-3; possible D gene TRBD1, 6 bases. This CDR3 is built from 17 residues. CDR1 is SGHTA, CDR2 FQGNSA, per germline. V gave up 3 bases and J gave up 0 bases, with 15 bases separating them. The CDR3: CASSFRVDSFSGNTIYF. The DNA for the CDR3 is TGTGCCAGCAGCTTCCGGGTGGACAGCTTCTCTGGAAACACCATATATTTT.

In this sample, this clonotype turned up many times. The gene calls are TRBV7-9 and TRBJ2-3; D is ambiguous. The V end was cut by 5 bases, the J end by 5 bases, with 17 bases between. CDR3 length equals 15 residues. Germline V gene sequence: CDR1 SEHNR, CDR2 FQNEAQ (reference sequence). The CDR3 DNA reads TGTGCCAGCAGCCACGACGGAGTTTGGGTAGATACGCAGTATTTT. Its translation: CASSHDGVWVDTQYF. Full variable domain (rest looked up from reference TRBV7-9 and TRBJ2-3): DTGVSQNPRHKITKRGQNVTFRCDPISEHNRLYWYRQTLGQGPEFLTYFQNEAQLEKSRLLSDRFSAERPKGSFSTLEIQRTEQGDSAMYLCASSHDGVWVDTQYFGPGTRLTVL.

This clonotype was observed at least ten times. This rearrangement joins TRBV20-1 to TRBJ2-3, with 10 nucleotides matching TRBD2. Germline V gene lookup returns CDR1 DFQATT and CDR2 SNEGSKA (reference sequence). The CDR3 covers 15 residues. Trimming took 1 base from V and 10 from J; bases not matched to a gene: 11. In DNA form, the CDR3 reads TGCAGTGCTAGAGGACTAGCGGGCCGATCGTATGCGCAGTATTTT. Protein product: CSARGLAGRSYAQYF.

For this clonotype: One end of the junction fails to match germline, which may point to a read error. The CDR3 sequence is CVSSYTGGTEAFF. CDR3 sequence (DNA): TGTGTCAGCAGTTACACCGGTGGCACTGAAGCTTTCTTT. The chain couples TRBV6-2 or TRBV6-3 to TRBJ1-1, with D uncertain. The CDR3 covers 13 residues. The germline V gene encodes CDR1 MNHEY and CDR2 SVGEGT.

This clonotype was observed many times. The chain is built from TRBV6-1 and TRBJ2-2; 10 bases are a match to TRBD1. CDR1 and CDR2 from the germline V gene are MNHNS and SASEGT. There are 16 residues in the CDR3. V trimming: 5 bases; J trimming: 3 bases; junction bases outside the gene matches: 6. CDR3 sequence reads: CASSQRGTGDTGELFF. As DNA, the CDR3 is TGTGCCAGCAGTCAACGCGGGACAGGGGACACCGGGGAGCTGTTTTTT.

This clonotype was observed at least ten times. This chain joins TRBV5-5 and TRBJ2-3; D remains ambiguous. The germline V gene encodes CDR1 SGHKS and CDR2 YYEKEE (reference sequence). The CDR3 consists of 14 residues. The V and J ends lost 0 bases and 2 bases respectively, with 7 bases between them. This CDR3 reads CASSLAVNTDTQYF. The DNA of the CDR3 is TGTGCCAGCAGCTTGGCGGTCAACACAGATACGCAGTATTTT.

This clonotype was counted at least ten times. The CDR3 nucleotides read TGCAGTGCTGGGACTAGCGGGAGCGGGGCGCAGTATTTT. Encoded protein: CSAGTSGSGAQYF. V is TRBV20-1 and J is TRBJ2-3; 14 bases are shared with TRBD2. The V and J ends lost 5 bases and 10 bases, in that order; junction bases with no gene match: 5. This CDR3 is 13 amino acids long. The germline V gene has CDR1 DFQATT and CDR2 SNEGSKA (reference sequence).

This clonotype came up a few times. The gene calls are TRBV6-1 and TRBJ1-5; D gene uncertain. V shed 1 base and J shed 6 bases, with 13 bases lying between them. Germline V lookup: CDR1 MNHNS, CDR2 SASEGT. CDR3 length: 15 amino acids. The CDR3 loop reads CASSEGLLEGQPQHF. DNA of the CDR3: TGTGCCAGCAGTGAAGGACTCCTGGAGGGTCAGCCCCAGCATTTT.

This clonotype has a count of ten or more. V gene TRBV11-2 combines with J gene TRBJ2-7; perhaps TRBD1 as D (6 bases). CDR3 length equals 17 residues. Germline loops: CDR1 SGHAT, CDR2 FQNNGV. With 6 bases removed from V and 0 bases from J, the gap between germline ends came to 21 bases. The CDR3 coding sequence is TGTGCCAGCAGTAACCACCTCAGGGGCTCTTACTCCTACGAGCAGTACTTC. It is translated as CASSNHLRGSYSYEQYF. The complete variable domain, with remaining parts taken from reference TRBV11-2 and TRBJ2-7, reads EAGVAQSPRYKIIEKRQSVAFWCNPISGHATLYWYQQILGQGPKLLIQFQNNGVVDDSQLPKDRFSAERLKGVDSTLKIQPAKLEDSAVYLCASSNHLRGSYSYEQYFGPGTRLTVT.